These 19 T cell receptor beta chains were sequenced from one sample in a study of blood T cell repertoires in COVID-19. Data came from immunoSEQ multiplex PCR; TCRdb stores just in-frame clones and leaves some out. The table shows about 200,000 clones, with roughly 85% occurring only once. The sample consisted of peripheral blood. These receptors were collected from an elderly woman with acute or convalescent COVID-19.

Note on this clone: The same CDR3 is also encoded by other DNA sequences in this sample. The rearrangement uses TRBV19 and TRBJ1-1; D perhaps matches TRBD1 (5 bases). V was clipped by 3 bases and J by 1 base, with 9 bases between them. CDR3 length equals 14 residues. Germline-derived CDR1 and CDR2 are LNHDA and SQIVND (reference sequence). The CDR3 DNA reads as TGTGCCAGTAGTATCGGGGGTCGGAACACTGAAGCTTTCTTT. Translated, it gives CASSIGGRNTEAFF. Full variable domain (rest looked up from reference TRBV19 and TRBJ1-1): DGGITQSPKYLFRKEGQNVTLSCEQNLNHDAMYWYRQDPGQGLRLIYYSQIVNDFQKGDIAEGYSVSREKKESFPLTVTSAQKNPTAFYLCASSIGGRNTEAFFGQGTRLTVV.

This clone was detected once. At one end the junction does not follow the germline gene, possibly because of a read error. The chain uses TRBV7-2 and TRBJ1-4; 8 bases line up with TRBD1. Per germline, CDR1 SGHTA and CDR2 FQGNSA. This CDR3 has 14 amino acids. The DNA for the CDR3 is TGTGCCAGCAACTTACAGGGGGCTAATGAAAAACTGTTTTTT. This gives the protein CASNLQGANEKLFF.

The chain employs TRBV7-3 and TRBJ2-1; 8 bases map to TRBD1. Germline CDR1 is SGHTA and CDR2 is FQGTGA. The J segment lost 6 bases and the V segment lost 4 bases, leaving 14 bases of the junction unmatched. CDR3 length equals 17 residues. CDR3 protein: CASSSSDRALHINEQFF. The CDR3, as DNA: TGTGCCAGCAGCTCATCGGACAGGGCGCTACACATCAATGAGCAGTTCTTC. Full variable domain (rest looked up from reference TRBV7-3 and TRBJ2-1): GAGVSQTPSNKVTEKGKYVELRCDPISGHTALYWYRQSLGQGPEFLIYFQGTGAADDSGLPNDRFFAVRPEGSVSTLKIQRTERGDSAVYLCASSSSDRALHINEQFFGPGTRLTVL.

The chain carries TRBV4-2 and TRBJ1-1, with 12 bases matching TRBD1. CDR1 is LGHNA and CDR2 is YNFKEQ in the germline V gene. The CDR3 is 17 residues long. With 1 base clipped from V and 3 bases from J, the junction kept 6 bases outside the gene matches. The CDR3 nucleotides are TGTGCCAGCAGCCAAGTCCCGGGACAGGGGGCGTACACTGAAGCTTTCTTT. Protein sequence: CASSQVPGQGAYTEAFF.

The genes are TRBV5-1 and TRBJ2-5; 7 bases map to TRBD1. The ends lost 4 bases at V and 5 bases at J; junction bases unmatched: 2. The CDR3 runs to 12 residues. CDR1 SGHRS and CDR2 YFSETQ come from the germline V gene. The CDR3 DNA sequence: TGCGCCAGCAGCCCACAGGGGGAGACCCAGTACTTC. As protein: CASSPQGETQYF.

The chain links TRBV9 to TRBJ1-2, with D maybe TRBD1 (6 bases). V shed 4 bases and J shed 10 bases, with 17 bases lying between them. CDR3 length: 13 residues. CDR1 and CDR2 (germline): SGDLS, YYNGEE. CDR3 amino acids: CASSTTPQGAYTF. CDR3 in DNA: TGTGCCAGCAGCACAACTCCACAGGGCGCCTACACCTTC.

This sequence joins TRBV5-4 and TRBJ2-1, with TRBD2 matching over 13 bases. The CDR3 extends over 15 amino acids. V shed 4 bases, J shed 5 bases, and the junction held 3 bases outside the gene matches. Per germline, CDR1 SGHNT and CDR2 YYREEE (reference sequence). The CDR3 spells CASSPGLAGNNEQFF. The CDR3 nucleotides read TGTGCCAGCAGCCCGGGACTAGCGGGGAACAATGAGCAGTTCTTC.

This chain connects TRBV9 to TRBJ2-7; the match to TRBD1 covers 8 bases. This CDR3 has 15 amino acids. V was clipped by 0 bases and J by 4 bases; unmatched bases: 6. CDR1 is SGDLS and CDR2 is YYNGEE in the germline V gene. This chain's CDR3 is CASSVDPGGVYEQYF. CDR3 DNA: TGTGCCAGCAGCGTAGATCCAGGGGGCGTGTACGAGCAGTACTTC.

V gene TRBV18 combines with J gene TRBJ1-1, with D uncertain. The CDR3 sequence is 13 residues long. V was clipped by 0 bases and J by 5 bases, with 7 bases between them. Germline V gene lookup returns CDR1 KGHSH and CDR2 LQKENI. This CDR3 reads CASSPPSITEAFF. CDR3 in DNA: TGTGCCAGCTCACCACCTTCCATTACTGAAGCTTTCTTT. Full variable domain (rest looked up from reference TRBV18 and TRBJ1-1): NAGVMQNPRHLVRRRGQEARLRCSPMKGHSHVYWYRQLPEEGLKFMVYLQKENIIDESGMPKERFSAEFPKEGPSILRIQQVVRGDSAAYFCASSPPSITEAFFGQGTRLTVV.

The chain carries TRBV28 and TRBJ2-7, with 11 positions matching TRBD2. This CDR3 spans 18 amino acids. The V gene's germline CDR1 is MDHEN and CDR2 SYDVKM. The ends lost 8 bases at V and 0 bases at J; junction bases unmatched: 15. CDR3 in amino acids: CASPPGLAGGWDSYEQYF. CDR3 DNA: TGTGCCAGCCCTCCTGGGCTAGCGGGAGGTTGGGACTCCTACGAGCAGTACTTC.

This sequence joins TRBV2 and TRBJ2-7; no clear D. The V gene lost 7 bases and the J gene lost 3 bases, with 7 bases spanning the gap. The CDR3 consists of 11 residues. Germline V CDR1 and CDR2: SNHLY, FYNNEI. CDR3 DNA: TGTGCCAGCATCGAGAACTACGAGCAGTACTTC. Encoded protein: CASIENYEQYF. The full variable domain, in which reference TRBV2 and TRBJ2-7 provide the parts outside the CDR3, is EPEVTQTPSHQVTQMGQEVILRCVPISNHLYFYWYRQILGQKVEFLVSFYNNEISEKSEIFDDQFSVERPDGSNFTLKIRSTKLEDSAMYFCASIENYEQYFGPGTRLTVT.

This chain connects TRBV19 to TRBJ1-3; possibly TRBD1 for D (6 bases). The CDR3 contains 14 residues. The V and J ends lost 7 bases and 1 base respectively, with 11 bases between them. CDR1 LNHDA and CDR2 SQIVND come from the germline V gene (reference sequence). The DNA for the CDR3 is TGTGCCAGTAAGAGGGGGTCGTCTGGAAACACCATATATTTT. It translates to CASKRGSSGNTIYF.

The V call is TRBV9, the J call TRBJ1-1, with D hard to call. Germline lookup yields CDR1 SGDLS and CDR2 YYNGEE. V lost 0 bases to trimming and J lost 7 bases, with 7 bases between them. The CDR3 length is 12 residues. For the CDR3, the DNA is TGTGCCAGCAGCGTAGGGGAGATTGAAGCTTTCTTT. It is translated as CASSVGEIEAFF.

The count of this clone is one. The chain links TRBV5-1 to TRBJ2-5; the D gene is possibly TRBD2 (6 bases). Trimming cost V 4 bases and J 7 bases, with 20 bases left between them. The CDR3 extends over 15 amino acids. The germline V gene has CDR1 SGHRS and CDR2 YFSETQ. This CDR3 is CASSTWTGDGGTQYF. DNA of the CDR3: TGCGCCAGCAGCACCTGGACGGGGGACGGTGGGACCCAGTACTTC.

The J gene is TRBJ2-7, the V gene TRBV7-2; a possible D gene is TRBD1 (5 bases). Germline CDR1 reads SGHTA; CDR2 reads FQGNSA. The V gene lost 5 bases and the J gene lost 2 bases, with 13 bases spanning the gap. This CDR3 region has 14 residues. DNA for the CDR3: TGTGCCAGCAGCGCTCCCGACAGAGCCTACGAGCAGTACTTC. This gives the protein CASSAPDRAYEQYF.

V usage is TRBV4-2 and J usage is TRBJ2-7; D is possibly TRBD2 (5 bases). The CDR3 is 15 amino acids. Germline-derived CDR1 and CDR2 are LGHNA and YNFKEQ. V was trimmed by 0 bases and J by 2 bases, leaving 11 bases between them. The chain's CDR3 is CASSQERGSPYEQYF. The CDR3 DNA is TGTGCCAGCAGCCAAGAACGAGGGAGCCCCTACGAGCAGTACTTC.

The chain joins TRBV9 to TRBJ2-3, with TRBD2 matching 12 bases. Germline V gene data show CDR1 as SGDLS and CDR2 as YYNGEE. J lost 4 bases, V lost 7 bases, and 4 bases had no gene match. The CDR3 sequence is 14 residues long. DNA of the CDR3: TGTGCCAGCGGACTAGCGGGATGGGCAGATACGCAGTATTTT. The encoded protein is CASGLAGWADTQYF.

V usage is TRBV7-2 and J usage is TRBJ1-2; 9 bases line up with TRBD1. The CDR3 sequence is 15 residues long. V was clipped by 4 bases and J by 5 bases; unmatched bases: 8. The germline CDR1 and CDR2 sequences are SGHTA and FQGNSA. The CDR3 here is CASSSAQGAGYGYTF. CDR3 bases: TGTGCCAGCAGCTCAGCACAGGGGGCTGGGTATGGCTACACCTTC.

The rearrangement uses TRBV11-3 and TRBJ2-7, with 8 bases lining up with TRBD1. This CDR3 is built from 12 residues. Germline CDR1 reads SGHNT; CDR2 reads YENEEA. The junction had 2 bases not matched to a gene; V was cut back by 4 bases and J by 6 bases. In nucleotides, the CDR3 is TGTGCCAGCAGCTCCGGACAGGGCGAGCAGTACTTC. It is translated as CASSSGQGEQYF.